Listed here are 21 T cell receptor beta chains from one sample, sequenced in a study of shared clonotypes between healthy human individuals. Sequenced by immunoSEQ multiplex PCR; TCRdb stores in-frame clones only, minus some. The sample carries approximately 470,000 clones, about 85% recorded once. The sample consisted of PBMCs. The receptors originated from a woman between 40 and 50 years old in good health. Some clones in this sample may be carry-over from other donors' samples.

This chain connects TRBV15 to TRBJ2-3; possible D gene TRBD2, 5 bases. This CDR3 region has 15 residues. From germline, CDR1 is LNHNV and CDR2 YYDKDF (reference sequence). Trimming took 1 base from V and 2 from J, leaving 10 bases between them. The CDR3: CATSRGGSDTDTQYF. CDR3 sequence (DNA): TGTGCCACCAGCAGAGGAGGGTCGGACACAGATACGCAGTATTTT. Full variable domain (remainder filled in from reference TRBV15 and TRBJ2-3): DAMVIQNPRYQVTQFGKPVTLSCSQTLNHNVMYWYQQKSSQAPKLLFHYYDKDFNNEADTPDNFQSRRPNTSFCFLDIRSPGLGDTAMYLCATSRGGSDTDTQYFGPGTRLTVL.

The V call is TRBV7-9, the J call TRBJ2-7; TRBD2 is a possible D gene (6 bases). Germline V gives CDR1 SEHNR, CDR2 FQNEAQ (reference sequence). The CDR3 loop spans 13 amino acids. Trimming pared 5 bases from V and 4 bases from J, leaving 12 bases between. CDR3 sequence (DNA): TGTGCCAGCAGCCCGGGGACTTTATACGAGCAGTACTTC. It yields the protein CASSPGTLYEQYF.

As for this clone: A far larger clone lies a single base away; this is likely a read error. The conserved phenylalanine or tryptophan normally closing the CDR3 is absent here, so this likely arose from a read error. This chain joins TRBV30 and TRBJ2-2; 8 nucleotides align to TRBD2. This CDR3 is 15 amino acids long. V lost 2 bases, J lost 0 bases, and 2 bases stayed unmatched. Germline V gene sequence: CDR1 GTSNPN, CDR2 SVGIG (reference sequence). The CDR3 here is CAWSPGLANTGELFL. As DNA, the CDR3 is TGTGCCTGGAGTCCGGGACTAGCGAACACCGGGGAGCTGTTTCTT.

This clone was seen a single time. Different DNA sequences within this sample yield the same CDR3. The chain combines TRBV28 with TRBJ2-7; the D is unclear. The CDR3 is 12 residues long. From germline, CDR1 is MDHEN and CDR2 SYDVKM. Deletions cut 1 base from V and 3 bases from J, with 4 bases between. CDR3 nucleotide sequence: TGTGCCAGCAGTTTATTCGGCTACGAGCAGTACTTC. Translating it yields CASSLFGYEQYF.

The chain recombines TRBV18 with TRBJ1-3; TRBD1 agrees at 7 bases. Germline V gene sequence: CDR1 KGHSH, CDR2 LQKENI. V shed 0 bases, J shed 2 bases, and the junction held 1 base outside the gene matches. The length of the CDR3 is 15 residues. Here the CDR3 reads CASSPPDRAGNTIYF. For the CDR3, the DNA is TGTGCCAGCTCACCACCCGACAGGGCTGGAAACACCATATATTTT.

This clone occurred a few times. In DNA, the CDR3 is TGTGCCAGTAGTATAGGACAGGTGGGCAATCAGCCCCAGCATTTT. It encodes CASSIGQVGNQPQHF. V is TRBV19 and J is TRBJ1-5, with a tentative D call TRBD1 (6 bases). Trimming stripped 1 base from V and 2 bases from J, with 9 bases between. The CDR3 has 15 amino acids. The germline V gene has CDR1 LNHDA and CDR2 SQIVND (reference sequence).

Regarding this clone: With a much larger clone just one base away, this may be a read error. Within the sample, other DNA sequences also encode this same CDR3. This sequence joins TRBV28 and TRBJ2-3; 9 nucleotides align to TRBD2. Germline loops: CDR1 MDHEN, CDR2 SYDVKM. The CDR3 covers 15 residues. The CDR3 nucleotides are TGTGCCAGCAACAATAGCGGGAGCCGCACAGATACTCAGTATTTT. This codes for CASNNSGSRTDTQYF. Together with reference TRBV28 and TRBJ2-3, the CDR3 gives the full variable domain: DVKVTQSSRYLVKRTGEKVFLECVQDMDHENMFWYRQDPGLGLRLIYFSYDVKMKEKGDIPEGYSVSREKKERFSLILESASTNQTSMYLCASNNSGSRTDTQYFGPGTRLTVL.

The count of this clone is one. This chain links TRBV5-4 with TRBJ2-6, with TRBD2 matching over 9 bases. Germline CDR1 and CDR2: SGHNT and YYREEE (reference sequence). The ends lost 3 bases at V and 0 bases at J; junction bases unmatched: 10. There are 19 residues in the CDR3. In nucleotides, the CDR3 is TGTGCCAGCAGCTCGGTCGGCCTTAGCGGGAGCTCTGGGGCCAACGTCCTGACTTTC. This encodes CASSSVGLSGSSGANVLTF. Based on the CDR3 plus reference TRBV5-4 and TRBJ2-6, the full variable domain is ETGVTQSPTHLIKTRGQQVTLRCSSQSGHNTVSWYQQALGQGPQFIFQYYREEENGRGNFPPRFSGLQFPNYSSELNVNALELDDSALYLCASSSVGLSGSSGANVLTFGAGSRLTVL.

The V gene is TRBV23-1, the J gene TRBJ2-7; the match to TRBD1 covers 9 bases. TRBV23-1 counts as an open reading frame of uncertain function. The length of the CDR3 is 16 residues. The V segment lost 0 bases and the J segment 2 bases; nucleotides outside the gene matches: 5. The CDR3 bases are TGCGCCAGCAGTCAATCGTTGGACAGGGGTGCCTACGAGCAGTACTTC. Translation: CASSQSLDRGAYEQYF.

In nucleotides, the CDR3 is TGCAGCGTTGATGTGGGCTATCTCTATCGCGAGCAGTACTTC. Its translation is CSVDVGYLYREQYF. The chain combines TRBV29-1 with TRBJ2-7; D remains ambiguous. The CDR3 sequence is 14 residues long. V lost 3 bases and J lost 6, with 18 bases in between. Per germline, CDR1 SQVTM and CDR2 ANQGSEA.

Comment on this clone: This clone may be a read error of a much larger clone one base away. The sample contains more than one DNA sequence encoding this CDR3. The J gene is TRBJ2-7, the V gene TRBV28; possibly TRBD2 for D (6 bases). The CDR3 sequence is 15 residues long. The germline V gene has CDR1 MDHEN and CDR2 SYDVKM. The CDR3, as DNA: TGTGCCAGCAGTTCCGGGGGTAGCGGTGACGACGAGCAATACTTC. Residues: CASSSGGSGDDEQYF. The full variable domain, completed using reference TRBV28 and TRBJ2-7, is DVKVTQSSRYLVKRTGEKVFLECVQDMDHENMFWYRQDPGLGLRLIYFSYDVKMKEKGDIPEGYSVSREKKERFSLILESASTNQTSMYLCASSSGGSGDDEQYFGPGTRLTVT.

CDR3 protein: CASSRDRGPEAFF. CDR3 nucleotide sequence: TGCGCCAGCAGCCGGGACAGGGGTCCTGAAGCTTTCTTT. The V call is TRBV5-1, the J call TRBJ1-1; 10 bases map to TRBD1. Germline V CDR1 and CDR2: SGHRS, YFSETQ. This CDR3 contains 13 residues. V lost 4 bases and J lost 6; bases outside the gene matches: 3.

This chain joins TRBV15 and TRBJ2-7; TRBD1 matches at 11 bases. The CDR3 contains 14 residues. Trimming cost V 0 bases and J 10 bases; bases outside gene matches: 5. The germline V gene has CDR1 LNHNV and CDR2 YYDKDF (reference sequence). The CDR3 is CATSREGQGANQYF. Written as DNA, the CDR3 is TGTGCCACCAGCAGAGAAGGACAGGGGGCAAACCAGTACTTC. Full variable domain (remainder filled in from reference TRBV15 and TRBJ2-7): DAMVIQNPRYQVTQFGKPVTLSCSQTLNHNVMYWYQQKSSQAPKLLFHYYDKDFNNEADTPDNFQSRRPNTSFCFLDIRSPGLGDTAMYLCATSREGQGANQYFGPGTRLTVT.

The V call is TRBV9, the J call TRBJ1-2; the D gene is possibly TRBD1 (5 bases). Trimming pared 6 bases from V and 4 bases from J, leaving 25 bases between. The CDR3 has 17 amino acids. Germline V lookup: CDR1 SGDLS, CDR2 YYNGEE. Here the CDR3 reads CASNDGRGLKGFYGYTF. In DNA form, the CDR3 reads TGTGCCAGCAACGATGGAAGGGGCCTAAAGGGCTTCTATGGCTACACCTTC.

CDR3 nucleotide sequence: TGTGCCAGCAGCTTAACGCCGGGCGGCACAGATACGCAGTATTTT. This encodes CASSLTPGGTDTQYF. The rearrangement uses TRBV7-3 and TRBJ2-3; D is ambiguous. CDR3 size: 15 residues. The germline CDR1 and CDR2 sequences are SGHTA and FQGTGA. Trimming took 0 bases from V and 1 from J, leaving 8 bases between them.

This clone appeared a few times. The gene calls are TRBV5-4 and TRBJ1-1, with TRBD1 matching over 7 bases. CDR1 is SGHNT, CDR2 YYREEE, per germline (reference sequence). The V segment lost 5 bases and the J segment 0 bases; nucleotides outside the gene matches: 22. There are 20 residues in the CDR3. CDR3 sequence reads: CASSPYSPGTVYLLNTEAFF. The CDR3 region has the DNA TGTGCCAGCAGTCCGTACTCACCCGGGACAGTCTACCTACTGAACACTGAAGCTTTCTTT.

The chain has TRBV7-8 and TRBJ2-7; TRBD2 agrees at 11 bases. Germline lookup yields CDR1 SGHVS and CDR2 FQNEAQ. Trimming at V came to 2 bases and at J to 2 bases, leaving 8 bases not matched to a gene. This CDR3 has 17 amino acids. The DNA for the CDR3 is TGTGCCAGCAGCTTATCGGGACTAGCGGACTACCCCTACGAGCAGTACTTC. Translating gives CASSLSGLADYPYEQYF.

This chain connects TRBV18 to TRBJ1-5; D remains unclear. V lost 0 bases and J 6 bases, leaving 3 bases between the germline ends. The CDR3 is 12 amino acids. Germline values: CDR1 KGHSH, CDR2 LQKENI. The DNA of the CDR3 is TGTGCCAGCTCACCACCGGCTCAGCCCCAGCATTTT. Translation gives CASSPPAQPQHF.

This clone has at least ten counts. This CDR3 is also generated by other DNA sequences in the sample. The J gene is TRBJ2-1, the V gene TRBV29-1; 12 bases line up with TRBD2. CDR3 length: 14 residues. Germline lookup yields CDR1 SQVTM and CDR2 ANQGSEA. V was clipped by 2 bases and J by 8 bases; unmatched bases: 4. The CDR3, as DNA: TGCAGCGTTGAACCTAGCGGGAGGGCATATGAGCAGTTCTTC. Translating gives CSVEPSGRAYEQFF.

V usage is TRBV5-4 and J usage is TRBJ2-3; maybe TRBD2 (5 bases). Trimming removed 0 bases from V and 1 base from J, with 12 bases in between. This CDR3 region has 16 residues. Germline V gene lookup returns CDR1 SGHNT and CDR2 YYREEE (reference sequence). For the CDR3, the DNA is TGTGCCAGCAGCTTGGCCGGAACTAGGGGCACAGATACGCAGTATTTT. Translating gives CASSLAGTRGTDTQYF. Together with reference TRBV5-4 and TRBJ2-3, the CDR3 gives the full variable domain: ETGVTQSPTHLIKTRGQQVTLRCSSQSGHNTVSWYQQALGQGPQFIFQYYREEENGRGNFPPRFSGLQFPNYSSELNVNALELDDSALYLCASSLAGTRGTDTQYFGPGTRLTVL.

This clone was seen a single time. A far larger clone is just one base off, so this is likely a read error. The sample holds other DNA sequences that translate to the same CDR3. The chain recombines TRBV5-4 with TRBJ1-2; a possible D gene is TRBD1 (6 bases). The CDR3 spans 13 residues. Per the germline V gene, CDR1 is SGHNT and CDR2 is YYREEE (reference sequence). The CDR3 DNA is TGTGCCAGCAGCTACACAGGGAAGACTGGCTACACATTC. It translates to CASSYTGKTGYTF.